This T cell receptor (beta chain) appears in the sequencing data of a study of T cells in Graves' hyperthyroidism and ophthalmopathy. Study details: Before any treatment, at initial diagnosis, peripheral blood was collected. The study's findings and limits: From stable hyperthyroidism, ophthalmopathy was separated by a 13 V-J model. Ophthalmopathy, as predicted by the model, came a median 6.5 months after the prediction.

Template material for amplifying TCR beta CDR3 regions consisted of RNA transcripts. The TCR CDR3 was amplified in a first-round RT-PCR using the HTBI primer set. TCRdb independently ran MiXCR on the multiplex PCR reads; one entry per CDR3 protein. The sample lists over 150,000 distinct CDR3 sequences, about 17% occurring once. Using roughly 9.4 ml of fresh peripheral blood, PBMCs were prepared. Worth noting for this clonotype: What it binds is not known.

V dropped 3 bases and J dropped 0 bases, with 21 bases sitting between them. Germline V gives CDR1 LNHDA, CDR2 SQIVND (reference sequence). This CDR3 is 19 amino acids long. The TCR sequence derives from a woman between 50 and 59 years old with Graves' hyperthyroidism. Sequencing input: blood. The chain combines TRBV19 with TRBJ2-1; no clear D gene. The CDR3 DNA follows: TGTGCCAGTAGTATCTTAAGATTTTCACTCTCGAGCTCCTACAATGAGCAGTTCTTC. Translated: CASSILRFSLSSSYNEQFF.